The entry below gives a single TCR beta chain sequence along with its context. The repertoire was sequenced with immunoSEQ multiplex PCR; TCRdb's copy has only in-frame clones and lacks some. The repertoire consists of 2,000 or so clones, with about 90% occurring once and the leading ten covering 4% to 5.5%. V was pared by 4 bases and J by 2 bases, with 7 bases of the junction left unmatched. Germline lookup yields CDR1 SGHNT and CDR2 YYREEE (reference sequence). The CDR3 extends over 15 amino acids. The data originate from a study of brain metastases from non-small cell lung cancer. The clonotype was recovered from a donor at least 40 years old with non-small cell lung cancer. The chain employs TRBV5-4 and TRBJ2-3; 7 nucleotides match TRBD2. The sequenced sample was primary lung tumor tissue. The CDR3 protein is CASSPPSGFTDTQYF. For the CDR3, the DNA is TGTGCCAGCAGCCCCCCTAGCGGCTTCACAGATACGCAGTATTTT.